The clone carrying this T cell receptor beta chain has just a few counts. Original methodology: Reference gene primer amplification in the assay estimated nucleated cell counts. The table came from immunoSEQ multiplex PCR; TCRdb's copy has only in-frame clones and leaves some out. V and J calls and clone size are given by that table; D and trimming were obtained from the DNA. Of about 350,000 clones listed, 88% are singletons. The sample originates from a study of blood T cell repertoires in COVID-19. Background on the study: Acute and convalescent COVID-19 samples came from the United States, Italy and Spain.

V shed 3 bases and J 1 base; nucleotides not matched to a gene: 2. Germline CDR1 and CDR2: ENHRY and SYGVKD. This CDR3 is 14 amino acids long. Exposed participants came across a COVID-19 case within 2 weeks before study entry. The rearrangement joins TRBV10-3 to TRBJ2-7, with 8 positions matching TRBD2. This clonotype was obtained from a woman in her thirties who had been exposed to COVID-19. The sample taken for sequencing was PBMCs or T cells enriched from blood (not recorded which). The CDR3 DNA reads TGTGCCATCAGTGATACTAGCGGTTCCTACGAGCAGTACTTC. This gives the protein CAISDTSGSYEQYF.